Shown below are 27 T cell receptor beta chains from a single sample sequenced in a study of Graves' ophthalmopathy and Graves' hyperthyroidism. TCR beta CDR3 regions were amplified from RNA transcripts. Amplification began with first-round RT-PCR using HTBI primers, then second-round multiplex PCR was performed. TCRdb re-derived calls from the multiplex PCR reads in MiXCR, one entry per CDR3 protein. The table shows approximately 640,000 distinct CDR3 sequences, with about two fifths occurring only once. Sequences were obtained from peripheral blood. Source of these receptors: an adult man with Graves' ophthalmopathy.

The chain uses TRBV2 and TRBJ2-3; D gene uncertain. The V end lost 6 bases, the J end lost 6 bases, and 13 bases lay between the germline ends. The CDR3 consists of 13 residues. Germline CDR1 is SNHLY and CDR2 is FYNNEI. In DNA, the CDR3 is TGTGCCAGCAGAATTGGGGAACGTGATACGCAGTATTTT. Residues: CASRIGERDTQYF.

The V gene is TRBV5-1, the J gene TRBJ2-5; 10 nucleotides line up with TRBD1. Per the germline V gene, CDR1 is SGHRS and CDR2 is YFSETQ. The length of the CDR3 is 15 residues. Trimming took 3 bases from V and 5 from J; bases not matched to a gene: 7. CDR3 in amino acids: CASSSGTGVRETQYF. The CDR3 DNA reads TGCGCCAGCAGCTCCGGGACAGGGGTCCGGGAGACCCAGTACTTC.

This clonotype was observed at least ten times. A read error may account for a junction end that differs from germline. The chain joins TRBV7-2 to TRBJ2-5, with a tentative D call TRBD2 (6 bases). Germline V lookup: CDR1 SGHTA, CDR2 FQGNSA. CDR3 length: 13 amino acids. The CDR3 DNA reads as TGTGCCAGCAGCGTAGCGGACCAAGAGACCCAGTACTTC. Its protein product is CASSVADQETQYF.

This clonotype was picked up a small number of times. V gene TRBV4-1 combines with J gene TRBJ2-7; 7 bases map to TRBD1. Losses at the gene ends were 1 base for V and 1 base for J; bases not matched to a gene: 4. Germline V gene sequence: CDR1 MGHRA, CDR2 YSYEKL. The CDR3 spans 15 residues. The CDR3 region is CASSQVGDRSYEQYF. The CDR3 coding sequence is TGCGCCAGCAGCCAAGTCGGGGACAGATCCTACGAGCAGTACTTC.

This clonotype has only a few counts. CDR3 bases: TGTGCCAGCAGCTTCATCGGGGGACAGAACACCGGGGAGCTGTTTTTT. It yields the protein CASSFIGGQNTGELFF. The chain carries TRBV5-5 and TRBJ2-2; D might be TRBD1 or TRBD2, each matching 6 bases. With 2 bases removed from V and 1 base from J, the gap between germline ends came to 12 bases. The CDR3 totals 16 residues. Germline V gene lookup returns CDR1 SGHKS and CDR2 YYEKEE (reference sequence).

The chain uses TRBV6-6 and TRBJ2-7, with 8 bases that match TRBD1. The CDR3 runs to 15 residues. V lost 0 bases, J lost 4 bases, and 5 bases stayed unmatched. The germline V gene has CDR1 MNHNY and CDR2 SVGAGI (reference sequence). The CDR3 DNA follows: TGTGCCAGCAGTTACTCGAGACAGGGGTGGTACGAGCAGTACTTC. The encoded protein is CASSYSRQGWYEQYF.

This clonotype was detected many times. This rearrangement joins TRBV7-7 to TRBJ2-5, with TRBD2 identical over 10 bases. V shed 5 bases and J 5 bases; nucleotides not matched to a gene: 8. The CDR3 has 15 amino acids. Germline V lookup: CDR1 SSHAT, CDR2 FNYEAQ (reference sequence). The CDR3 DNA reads TGTGCCAGCAGCCAGAGCGGGAGGGCCTATGAGACCCAGTACTTC. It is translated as CASSQSGRAYETQYF.

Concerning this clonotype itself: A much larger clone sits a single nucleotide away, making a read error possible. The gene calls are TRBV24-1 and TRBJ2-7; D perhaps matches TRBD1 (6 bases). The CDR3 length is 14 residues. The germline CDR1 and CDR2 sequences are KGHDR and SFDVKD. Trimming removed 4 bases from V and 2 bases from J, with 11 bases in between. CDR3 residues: CATSEAGTTYEQYF. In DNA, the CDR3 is TGTGCCACCAGTGAAGCCGGGACAACCTACGAGCAGTACTTC.

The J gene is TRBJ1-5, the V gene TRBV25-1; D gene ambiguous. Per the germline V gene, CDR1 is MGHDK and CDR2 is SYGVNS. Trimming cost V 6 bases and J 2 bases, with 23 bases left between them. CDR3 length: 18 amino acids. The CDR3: CASRIKRTDRAGNQPQHF. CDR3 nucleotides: TGTGCCAGCAGGATCAAACGAACGGATCGGGCAGGCAATCAGCCCCAGCATTTT.

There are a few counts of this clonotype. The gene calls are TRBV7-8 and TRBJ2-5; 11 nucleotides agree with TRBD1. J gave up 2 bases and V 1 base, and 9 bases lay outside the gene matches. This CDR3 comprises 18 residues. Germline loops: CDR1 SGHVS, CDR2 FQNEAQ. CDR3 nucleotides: TGTGCCAGCAGCTTAGTTACCGGGACAGGGGGGGCACAAGAGACCCAGTACTTC. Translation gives CASSLVTGTGGAQETQYF. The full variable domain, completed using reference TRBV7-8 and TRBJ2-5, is GAGVSQSPRYKVAKRGQDVALRCDPISGHVSLFWYQQALGQGPEFLTYFQNEAQLDKSGLPSDRFFAERPEGSVSTLKIQRTQQEDSAVYLCASSLVTGTGGAQETQYFGPGTRLLVL.

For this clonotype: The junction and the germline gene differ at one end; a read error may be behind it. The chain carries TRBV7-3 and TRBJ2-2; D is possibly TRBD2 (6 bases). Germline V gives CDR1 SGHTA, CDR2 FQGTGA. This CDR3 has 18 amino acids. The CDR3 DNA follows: TGCGCCAGCAGCCAAAAACCCACGCTAGCGAGAAACACCGGGGAGCTGTTTTTT. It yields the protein CASSQKPTLARNTGELFF.

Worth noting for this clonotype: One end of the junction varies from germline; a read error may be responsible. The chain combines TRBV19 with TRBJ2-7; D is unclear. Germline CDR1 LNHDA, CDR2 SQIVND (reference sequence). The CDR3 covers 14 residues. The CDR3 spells CASSIVWGPYGQYF. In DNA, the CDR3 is TGTGCCAGTAGTATAGTGTGGGGTCCCTACGGGCAGTACTTC.

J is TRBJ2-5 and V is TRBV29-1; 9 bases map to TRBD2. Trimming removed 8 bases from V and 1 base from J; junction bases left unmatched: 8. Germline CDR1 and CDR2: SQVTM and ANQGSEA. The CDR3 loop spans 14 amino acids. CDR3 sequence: CSLRNSGSQETQYF. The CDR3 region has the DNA TGCAGCTTGCGGAATAGCGGGAGCCAAGAGACCCAGTACTTC. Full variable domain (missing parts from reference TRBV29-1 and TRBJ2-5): SAVISQKPSRDICQRGTSLTIQCQVDSQVTMMFWYRQQPGQSLTLIATANQGSEATYESGFVIDKFPISRPNLTFSTLTVSNMSPEDSSIYLCSLRNSGSQETQYFGPGTRLLVL.

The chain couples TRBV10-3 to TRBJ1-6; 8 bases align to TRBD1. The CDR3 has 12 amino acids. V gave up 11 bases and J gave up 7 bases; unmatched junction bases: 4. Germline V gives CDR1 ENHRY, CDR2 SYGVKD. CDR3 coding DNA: TGTGCCCCGACAGGGGCAAATTCACCCCTCCACTTT. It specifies CAPTGANSPLHF.

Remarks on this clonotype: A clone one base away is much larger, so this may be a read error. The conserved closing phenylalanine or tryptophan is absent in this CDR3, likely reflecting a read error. CDR3 bases: TGTGCCAGCAGCCAAACAGGATTTTTTTCGGGTGAAGCTTTCCTT. It is translated as CASSQTGFFSGEAFL. This chain uses TRBV12-3 or TRBV12-4 with TRBJ1-1, with TRBD1 as a possible D gene (5 bases). The CDR3 has 15 amino acids. Trimming removed 6 bases from V and 7 bases from J, with 21 bases in between.

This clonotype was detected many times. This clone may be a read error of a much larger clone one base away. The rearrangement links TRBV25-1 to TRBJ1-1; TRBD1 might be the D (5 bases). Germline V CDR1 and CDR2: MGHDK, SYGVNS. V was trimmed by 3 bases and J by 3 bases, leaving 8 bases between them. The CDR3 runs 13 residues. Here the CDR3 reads CASSEAGYTEAFF. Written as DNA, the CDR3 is TGTGCCAGCAGTGAGGCAGGGTACACTGAAGCTTTCTTT.

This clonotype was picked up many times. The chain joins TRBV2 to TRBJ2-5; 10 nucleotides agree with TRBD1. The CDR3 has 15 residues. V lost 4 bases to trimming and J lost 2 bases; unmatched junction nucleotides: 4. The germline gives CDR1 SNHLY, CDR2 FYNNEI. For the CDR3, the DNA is TGTGCCAGCAGTGCGGACAGGGGGAGGCAAGAGACCCAGTACTTC. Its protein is CASSADRGRQETQYF.

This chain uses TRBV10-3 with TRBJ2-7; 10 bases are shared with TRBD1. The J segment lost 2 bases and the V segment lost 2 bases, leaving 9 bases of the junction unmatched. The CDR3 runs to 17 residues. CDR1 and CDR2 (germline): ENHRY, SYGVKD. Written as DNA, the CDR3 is TGTGCCATCAGTGAGGGGACGTGGGACAGGGGAACCTACGAGCAGTACTTC. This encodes CAISEGTWDRGTYEQYF.

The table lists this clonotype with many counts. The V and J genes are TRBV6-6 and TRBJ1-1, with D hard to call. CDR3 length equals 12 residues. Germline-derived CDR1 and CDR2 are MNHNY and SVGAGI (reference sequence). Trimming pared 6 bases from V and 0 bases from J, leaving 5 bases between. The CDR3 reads CASSQLNTEAFF. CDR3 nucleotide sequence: TGTGCCAGCAGCCAACTGAACACTGAAGCTTTCTTT.

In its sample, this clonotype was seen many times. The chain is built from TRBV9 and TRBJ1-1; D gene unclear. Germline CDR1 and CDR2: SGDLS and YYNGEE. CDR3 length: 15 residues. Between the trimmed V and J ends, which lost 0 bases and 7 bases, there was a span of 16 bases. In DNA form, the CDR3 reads TGTGCCAGCAGCGTAGGTGCAGAAGGAACATTTGAAGCTTTCTTT. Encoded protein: CASSVGAEGTFEAFF.

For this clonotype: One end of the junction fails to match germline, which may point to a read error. The CDR3 protein is CASRNGYGNQPLHF. CDR3 nucleotides: TGTGCCAGTAGAAACGGATACGGCAATCAGCCCCTGCATTTT. V and J are TRBV19 and TRBJ1-5; no definite D call. The CDR3 consists of 14 residues. Germline CDR1 is LNHDA and CDR2 is SQIVND (reference sequence).

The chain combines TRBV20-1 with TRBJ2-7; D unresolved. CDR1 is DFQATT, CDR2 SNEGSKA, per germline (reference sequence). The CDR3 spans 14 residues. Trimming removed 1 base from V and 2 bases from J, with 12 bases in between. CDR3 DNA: TGCAGTGCTAGAGGGTCGAGAGAGACCTACGAGCAGTACTTC. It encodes CSARGSRETYEQYF.

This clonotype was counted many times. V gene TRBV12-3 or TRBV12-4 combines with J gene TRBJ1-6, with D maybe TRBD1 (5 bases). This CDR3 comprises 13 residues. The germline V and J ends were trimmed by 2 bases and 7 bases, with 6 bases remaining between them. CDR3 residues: CASSLWGNSPLHF. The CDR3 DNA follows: TGTGCCAGCAGTTTATGGGGGAATTCACCCCTCCACTTT.

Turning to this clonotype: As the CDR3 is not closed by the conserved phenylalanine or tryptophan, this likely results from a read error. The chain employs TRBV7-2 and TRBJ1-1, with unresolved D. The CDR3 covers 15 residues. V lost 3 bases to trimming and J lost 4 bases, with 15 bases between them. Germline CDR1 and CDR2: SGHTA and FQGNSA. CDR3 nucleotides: TGTGCCAGCAGCTTTAGTTGGGAGGGTAGCACTGAAGCTTTCCTT. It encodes CASSFSWEGSTEAFL.

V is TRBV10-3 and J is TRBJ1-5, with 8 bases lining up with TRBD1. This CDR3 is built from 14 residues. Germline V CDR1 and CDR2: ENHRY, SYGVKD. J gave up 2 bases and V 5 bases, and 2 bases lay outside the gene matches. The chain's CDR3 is CAISQDRGNQPQHF. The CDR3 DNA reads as TGTGCCATCAGTCAGGACAGGGGCAATCAGCCCCAGCATTTT.

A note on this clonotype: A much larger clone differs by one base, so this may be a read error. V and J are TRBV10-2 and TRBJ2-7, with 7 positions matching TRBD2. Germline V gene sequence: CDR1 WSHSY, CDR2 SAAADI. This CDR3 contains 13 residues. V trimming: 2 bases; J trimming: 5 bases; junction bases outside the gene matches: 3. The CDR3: CASSEASGHEQYF. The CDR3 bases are TGCGCCAGCAGTGAGGCTAGCGGCCACGAGCAGTACTTC.

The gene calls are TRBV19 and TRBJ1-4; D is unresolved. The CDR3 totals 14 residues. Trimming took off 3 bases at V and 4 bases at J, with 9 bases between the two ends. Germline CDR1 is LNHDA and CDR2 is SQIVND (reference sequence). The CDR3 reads CASSISGYNEKLFF. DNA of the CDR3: TGTGCCAGTAGTATTAGCGGTTATAATGAAAAACTGTTTTTT. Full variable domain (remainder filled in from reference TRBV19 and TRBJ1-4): DGGITQSPKYLFRKEGQNVTLSCEQNLNHDAMYWYRQDPGQGLRLIYYSQIVNDFQKGDIAEGYSVSREKKESFPLTVTSAQKNPTAFYLCASSISGYNEKLFFGSGTQLSVL.